This T cell receptor beta chain stems from a study of T cells in localized non-small cell lung cancer. Data came from immunoSEQ multiplex PCR; TCRdb stores just in-frame clones and leaves some out. This sample has under 45,000 clones, with approximately 80% found just once. Regarding this clone: Its antigen is currently unknown.

This CDR3 region has 12 residues. J lost 10 bases, V lost 4 bases, and 4 bases had no gene match. The V gene's germline CDR1 is SEHNR and CDR2 FQNEAQ (reference sequence). Notes on the study in general: Detection in adjacent lung was observed for a median about 56 of the top 100 tumor clones. Because researchers sequenced only one region of the tumor, heterogeneity is still possible. Uninvolved adjacent lung had more T cell clonality than any other tissue, topping tumor.

The sequencing used PBMCs, collected before any cancer treatment. The origin of this receptor is a man between 40 and 70 years old with stage II lung adenocarcinoma. This chain links TRBV7-9 with TRBJ2-3; the match to TRBD1 covers 8 bases. The CDR3 coding sequence is TGTGCCAGCAGCTCCGACAGGGGTGCGCAGTATTTT. Encoded protein: CASSSDRGAQYF.